This TCR beta chain was sequenced during a study of blood T cell repertoires in COVID-19 (dated by TCRdb to the early 2020s). The study in broad terms: Samples covering the acute and convalescent phases of COVID-19 were provided by collaborators in the United States, Italy and Spain. The samples were drawn from the first 160 participants of the ongoing ImmuneRACE study and from under 1,500 subjects provided by 6 global collaborators. Deeply sampled blood TCRbeta repertoires from subjects exposed to, actively infected with, or recovered from COVID-19 were included in the dataset. The prospective study material was composed of cDNA or gDNA derived from T cells, B-cell-depleted T cells, or PBMCs. The sample metadata nearly always contained a de-identified subject ID, COVID-19 status, age in years and sex. A freely available public database, intended as a resource for researchers studying the immune response to SARS-CoV-2, is where the repertoires were released. Where available, HLA class I and class II types were taken from metadata supplied by the sample provider and were not determined by assay-based typing. What the work shows at the level of the full study, not this receptor alone: The amount of clinical and demographic metadata varied by source and participant and was provided uncurated.

This clone was recorded a few times. No cognate antigen has been identified for it. The input lacks base qualities; no much larger clone sits a single base away. The immunoSEQ Assay, a bias-controlled multiplex PCR, was used to amplify TCRbeta CDR3 regions from genomic DNA. The original methods were these. The number of nucleated cells in each sample was estimated from the amplification of reference gene primers within the assay. To quantify the absolute abundance of each unique TCRbeta CDR3 rearrangement, sequence reads were collapsed and filtered. Productive Simpson clonality was computed per sample as the square root of Simpson's diversity index over productive rearrangements. Here the immuneACCESS table is served through TCRdb, limited to in-frame sequences with V and J called. Missing clones are a known gap in these copies; in checked studies unresolved V genes cover under half, and the rest lacks a known reason. V, J and clone size are taken as reported in that table, and D and trimming were inferred from the DNA itself. For this sample there are 110,000 to 150,000 clones; more than 75% appear just once. 3.5% to 4.5% of the sample lies in the top ten.

Trimmed from V: 2 bases; trimmed from J: 0 bases; junction bases lacking a gene match: 4. CDR1 and CDR2, looked up from the germline V gene, are SGDLS and YYNGEE. Inclusive of the bounding cysteine and phenylalanine, the CDR3 is 17 residues long. Left in the record is the CDR3 DNA by itself, 51 bases read in frame from the first base. Collaborating institutions collected whole blood in K2EDTA tubes following their own protocols. For TCRbeta analysis, collaborators shipped samples in one of three forms: frozen whole blood, isolated PBMCs, or DNA extracted from either of those sample types. Recombination connected TRBV9 to TRBJ2-7, with TRBD2 identical over 14 junction bases. Sample: peripheral blood. The TCR was taken from a man aged 55 to 70 with acute or convalescent COVID-19. The CDR3 is CASSVGLAGGYSYEQYF. The DNA sequence reads TGTGCCAGCAGCGTCGGACTAGCGGGGGGATACTCCTACGAGCAGTACTTC.